This record covers a single T cell receptor beta chain. Its target is not known. These data originate in a study of CD8 T cells in ankylosing spondylitis. Study observations and caveats: From matched ankylosing spondylitis synovial fluid, disease-linked clones were reportedly recovered at significantly enriched levels. Past studies reported some motif variants in reactive arthritis synovial fluid and blood.

TCRdb analysed the 5' RACE reads with MiXCR anew, one entry per CDR3 protein. Among tens of thousands of distinct CDR3 sequences, around 30% were seen once, and the ten largest hold around 60%. The sequenced sample consisted of blood, either unsorted or a sorted T cell fraction (not recorded which). The TCR was taken from a male donor with ankylosing spondylitis or in good health (not recorded which).

CDR3 bases: TGCAGCGTTGCGCCGGGTCGCAACAGGGCGAACACTGAAGCTTTCTTT. This sequence encodes CSVAPGRNRANTEAFF. This chain connects TRBV29-1 to TRBJ1-1; possible D gene TRBD1, 6 bases. Germline assignment: CDR1 SQVTM and CDR2 ANQGSEA. Trimming shortened V by 4 bases and J by 1 base, and 19 bases separated the two germline ends. The CDR3 spans 16 residues.